The 19 T cell receptor beta chains in this list originate from one sample, sequenced in a study of T-cell memory formation after mild COVID-19. TCRdb redid the calling of the 5' RACE reads with MiXCR, one entry per CDR3 protein. The sample contains fewer than 300,000 distinct CDR3 sequences, roughly 17% of which appear only once. Material for sequencing was PBMCs or a T cell subset sorted from them (not recorded which). The receptor set was obtained from a young man who had mild COVID-19 (a few samples of this study predate the infection). Cell type and time point are not known.

This clonotype appeared a few times. The chain has TRBV12-3 or TRBV12-4 and TRBJ2-3, with 12 bases that match TRBD2. With 5 bases clipped from V and 5 bases from J, the junction kept 8 bases outside the gene matches. This CDR3 is 16 amino acids long. CDR3 bases: TGTGCCAGCAGTGTCCCTAGCGGGGGGGCAGGAGATACGCAGTATTTT. Protein sequence: CASSVPSGGAGDTQYF.

This clonotype was detected many times. This chain connects TRBV5-1 to TRBJ2-1, with D unclear. Germline V gene lookup returns CDR1 SGHRS and CDR2 YFSETQ. Trimming removed 7 bases at V and 9 bases at J, with 20 bases between. The CDR3 totals 14 residues. The CDR3 nucleotides are TGCGCCAGCTGGGTAGGACCGCATCAGGCTGAGCAGTTCTTC. This codes for CASWVGPHQAEQFF.

The CDR3 region has the DNA TGCAGCGTTGAAGGGGTGAGGGAGCAGTACTTC. Translated: CSVEGVREQYF. The chain employs TRBV29-1 and TRBJ2-7; no clear D. CDR1 is SQVTM and CDR2 is ANQGSEA in the germline V gene. CDR3 length: 11 residues. Between the trimmed V and J ends, which lost 1 base and 7 bases, there was a span of 8 bases.

CDR3 sequence reads: CASSQRPVGGPGELFF. CDR3 sequence (DNA): TGCGCCAGCAGCCAACGCCCAGTGGGGGGTCCCGGGGAGCTGTTTTTT. The rearrangement joins TRBV4-1 to TRBJ2-2; a possible D gene is TRBD2 (6 bases). V lost 2 bases and J 6 bases, leaving 16 bases between the germline ends. This CDR3 contains 16 residues. Germline loops: CDR1 MGHRA, CDR2 YSYEKL.

This clonotype was recorded a few times. The V and J genes are TRBV6-2 or TRBV6-3 and TRBJ2-2; no clear D gene. This CDR3 comprises 13 residues. Germline CDR1 and CDR2: MNHEY and SVGEGT. V dropped 5 bases and J dropped 3 bases, with 7 bases sitting between them. The CDR3 here is CASSPSYTGELFF. The CDR3 bases are TGTGCCAGCAGTCCTAGTTACACCGGGGAGCTGTTTTTT.

CDR3 protein: CASRDSNTGELFF. CDR3 nucleotide sequence: TGTGCCAGCCGGGACAGTAACACCGGGGAGCTGTTTTTT. The genes are TRBV12-3 or TRBV12-4 and TRBJ2-2, with 7 nucleotides matching TRBD1. The CDR3 runs 13 residues. V lost 8 bases, J lost 2 bases, and 2 bases stayed unmatched.

This clonotype was counted between two and nine times. The chain joins TRBV5-1 to TRBJ2-5, with 7 bases aligning to TRBD2. After removal of 2 bases from V and 1 base from J, the junction contained 5 bases not matched to a gene. The CDR3 spans 15 residues. Looked up from germline, CDR1 is SGHRS and CDR2 is YFSETQ. The CDR3 region is CASSFLTSAQETQYF. In DNA form, the CDR3 reads TGCGCCAGCAGCTTCTTAACTAGCGCCCAAGAGACCCAGTACTTC.

A few counts support this clonotype. The rearrangement uses TRBV4-3 and TRBJ1-4; TRBD1 matches 9 bases. This CDR3 is 16 amino acids long. With 0 bases clipped from V and 7 bases from J, the junction kept 6 bases outside the gene matches. Germline loops: CDR1 LGHNA, CDR2 YSLEER. The DNA of the CDR3 is TGCGCCAGCAGCCAAGAACAGGGGGCGCGTGGTGAAAAACTGTTTTTT. Protein product: CASSQEQGARGEKLFF.

The chain uses TRBV10-1 and TRBJ1-2, with 7 bases aligning to TRBD1. Losses at the gene ends were 5 bases for V and 6 bases for J; bases not matched to a gene: 9. This CDR3 region has 14 residues. The germline gives CDR1 WNHNN, CDR2 SYGVQD (reference sequence). The CDR3 loop is CASSPGQAGDGYTF. The CDR3 coding sequence is TGCGCCAGCAGTCCCGGACAGGCAGGGGATGGCTACACCTTC.

Written as DNA, the CDR3 is TGCGCCAGCAGCCAAGTTCTGGCCTCCGCCTACGAGCAGTACGTC. It translates to CASSQVLASAYEQYV. The chain carries TRBV4-1 and TRBJ2-7; D remains ambiguous. Germline V lookup: CDR1 MGHRA, CDR2 YSYEKL. The CDR3 runs to 15 residues. V was pared by 1 base and J by 2 bases, with 12 bases between.

The chain is built from TRBV6-2 or TRBV6-3 and TRBJ2-2; D remains unclear. Trimming pared 7 bases from V and 1 base from J, leaving 13 bases between. This CDR3 region has 15 residues. The germline V gene has CDR1 MNHEY and CDR2 SVGEGT. For the CDR3, the DNA is TGTGCCAGCATGGGAACTCTATGGAACACCGGGGAGCTGTTTTTT. This gives the protein CASMGTLWNTGELFF.

This rearrangement joins TRBV19 to TRBJ2-2; 11 positions match TRBD2. Germline V gene data show CDR1 as LNHDA and CDR2 as SQIVND (reference sequence). This CDR3 spans 14 amino acids. V lost 8 bases to trimming and J lost 4 bases; unmatched junction nucleotides: 3. The CDR3 coding sequence is TGTGCCAGTGCTAGCGGGGGGTTCACCGGGGAGCTGTTTTTT. Translating it yields CASASGGFTGELFF. The complete variable domain, with remaining parts taken from reference TRBV19 and TRBJ2-2, reads DGGITQSPKYLFRKEGQNVTLSCEQNLNHDAMYWYRQDPGQGLRLIYYSQIVNDFQKGDIAEGYSVSREKKESFPLTVTSAQKNPTAFYLCASASGGFTGELFFGEGSRLTVL.

Only a few counts were recorded for this clonotype. J is TRBJ2-7 and V is TRBV4-1; TRBD1 matches 10 bases. Germline V gene sequence: CDR1 MGHRA, CDR2 YSYEKL. The V and J ends lost 2 bases and 4 bases, in that order; junction bases with no gene match: 8. This CDR3 comprises 16 residues. CDR3: CASSQYQGDRGYEQYF. The CDR3, as DNA: TGCGCCAGCAGCCAATATCAGGGGGACAGGGGTTACGAGCAGTACTTC.

This clonotype has more than one count but fewer than ten. This rearrangement joins TRBV5-1 to TRBJ1-2; 7 bases line up with TRBD1. After removal of 3 bases from V and 4 bases from J, the junction contained 6 bases not matched to a gene. Per germline, CDR1 SGHRS and CDR2 YFSETQ. The CDR3 covers 14 residues. The CDR3 is CASSWDSPTYGYTF. The CDR3 DNA is TGCGCCAGCAGCTGGGACAGCCCGACCTATGGCTACACCTTC.

This clonotype was recorded a few times. V and J are TRBV6-6 and TRBJ1-4; the D gene is possibly TRBD1 (5 bases). The CDR3 is 15 residues long. CDR1 and CDR2 (germline): MNHNY, SVGAGI (reference sequence). The V end lost 2 bases, the J end lost 5 bases, and 12 bases lay between the germline ends. CDR3 DNA: TGTGCCAGCAGTTACACTGGGGACGGGAATGAAAAACTGTTTTTT. The encoded protein is CASSYTGDGNEKLFF.

There are a few counts of this clonotype. This chain links TRBV5-1 with TRBJ1-3; tentative D call: TRBD1 (5 bases). Trimming shortened V by 3 bases and J by 1 base, and 8 bases separated the two germline ends. The CDR3 loop spans 14 amino acids. Germline V lookup: CDR1 SGHRS, CDR2 YFSETQ. This CDR3 is CASSSQGSGNTIYF. The CDR3 DNA reads TGCGCCAGCAGCTCGCAGGGATCTGGAAACACCATATATTTT.

The V gene is TRBV4-1, the J gene TRBJ1-1; perhaps TRBD1 as D (5 bases). This CDR3 spans 17 amino acids. Germline CDR1 and CDR2: MGHRA and YSYEKL. V lost 4 bases and J lost 2, with 20 bases in between. The CDR3 here is CASSPVTPGRVNTEAFF. The CDR3 DNA reads as TGCGCCAGCAGCCCGGTGACCCCGGGACGGGTAAACACTGAAGCTTTCTTT.

There are a few counts of this clonotype. The chain combines TRBV7-2 with TRBJ2-1, with 7 bases matching TRBD2. The germline V gene has CDR1 SGHTA and CDR2 FQGNSA. The CDR3 has 14 amino acids. Unmatched junction bases numbered 6, after V lost 4 bases and J lost 6 bases. CDR3 protein: CASSYFGGTNEQFF. CDR3 nucleotide sequence: TGTGCCAGCAGCTACTTCGGGGGGACCAATGAGCAGTTCTTC.

This rearrangement joins TRBV20-1 to TRBJ1-2, with TRBD1 as a possible D gene (6 bases). Germline assignment: CDR1 DFQATT and CDR2 SNEGSKA (reference sequence). Trimming cost V 0 bases and J 4 bases, with 12 bases left between them. The CDR3 extends over 14 amino acids. The CDR3 bases are TGCAGTGCTAGAGATCCCGGGGGGGCCTATGGCTACACCTTC. It codes for CSARDPGGAYGYTF.